This TCR beta chain appears in the sequencing data of a study of T cell repertoires in cytomegalovirus infection. Study-wide context: It was the public TCR beta signatures that indicated both CMV infection and matching HLA type.

The CDR3 sequence is 16 residues long. Germline CDR1 is SGHTA and CDR2 is FQGNSA. V was shortened by 1 base and J by 5 bases, with 15 bases between the two germline ends. MiXCR, run by TCRdb on the reads, gives a single entry per CDR3 protein. The sample has over 150,000 distinct CDR3 sequences, approximately 18% seen once. For this clonotype: Being one base from a much bigger clone, this may be a read error.

What was sequenced was CD8+ T cells from PBMCs. This clonotype was sampled from a human donor in good health (CMV status not recorded). Some clones in this sample may be carry-over from other donors' samples. This chain connects TRBV7-2 to TRBJ1-5; D is unclear. The CDR3 is CASSLDLVTTYQPQHF. CDR3 coding DNA: TGTGCCAGCAGCTTAGATCTGGTTACGACGTATCAGCCCCAGCATTTT.